This T cell receptor (beta chain) appears in the sequencing data of a study of cytomegalovirus exposure and HLA in healthy donors. Both 60 Vbeta primers and 13 Jbeta primers went into the PCR. Some clones are missing from TCRdb's copy, which holds only in-frame ones; the method was immunoSEQ multiplex PCR. The repertoire consists of 120,000 or so clones, with 70% to 80% occurring once and the leading ten covering less than 9.5%. The CDR3 extends over 16 amino acids. V shed 10 bases and J shed 0 bases, with 19 bases lying between them. Germline V gene data show CDR1 as MNHNY and CDR2 as SVGAGI (reference sequence). A remark on this clone: No antigen is known for it. This sample includes further DNA sequences coding for the same CDR3.

General study findings and limits: Later, TCR association rates were found to vary by HLA locus, highest for DRB1 and lowest for HLA-C.

V usage is TRBV6-6 and J usage is TRBJ2-1; D is perhaps TRBD2 (5 bases). The source of this sequence is a woman between 45 and 65 years old in good health and CMV-seropositive. The sequencing sample was made of PBMCs. As DNA, the CDR3 is TGTGCCACAGGACTCACCGCCACCCTCTCCTACAATGAGCAGTTCTTC. It codes for CATGLTATLSYNEQFF.